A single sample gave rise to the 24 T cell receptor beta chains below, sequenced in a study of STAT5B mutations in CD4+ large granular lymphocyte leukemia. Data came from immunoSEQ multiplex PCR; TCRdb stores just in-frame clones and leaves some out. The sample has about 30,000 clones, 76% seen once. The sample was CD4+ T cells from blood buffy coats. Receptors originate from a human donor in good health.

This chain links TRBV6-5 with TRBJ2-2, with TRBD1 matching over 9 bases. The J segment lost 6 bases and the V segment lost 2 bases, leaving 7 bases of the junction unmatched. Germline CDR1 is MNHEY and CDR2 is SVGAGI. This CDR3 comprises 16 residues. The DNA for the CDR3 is TGTGCCAGCAGTTACCTTGGGACAGGGATAGCCGGGGAGCTGTTTTTT. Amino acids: CASSYLGTGIAGELFF.

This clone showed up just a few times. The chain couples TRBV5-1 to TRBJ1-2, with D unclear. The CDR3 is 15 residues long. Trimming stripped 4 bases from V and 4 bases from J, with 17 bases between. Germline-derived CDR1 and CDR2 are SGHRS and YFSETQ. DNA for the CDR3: TGCGCCAGCAGCAATACCCGACAAGACATCTATGGCTACACCTTC. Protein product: CASSNTRQDIYGYTF.

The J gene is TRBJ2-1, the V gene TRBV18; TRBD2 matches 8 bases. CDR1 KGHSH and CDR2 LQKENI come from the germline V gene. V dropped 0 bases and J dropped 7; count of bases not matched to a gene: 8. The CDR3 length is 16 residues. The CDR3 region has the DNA TGTGCCAGCTCACCACCTGCGGGAGGCCTTGGTAATGAGCAGTTCTTC. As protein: CASSPPAGGLGNEQFF.

This chain's CDR3 is CASSYLASGSTGELFF. The CDR3 nucleotides read TGTGCCAGCAGTTACTTGGCTAGCGGATCTACCGGGGAGCTGTTTTTT. The V call is TRBV6-5, the J call TRBJ2-2; 7 nucleotides agree with TRBD2. The junction had 7 bases not matched to a gene; V was cut back by 1 base and J by 5 bases. This CDR3 is built from 16 residues. Germline V gene lookup returns CDR1 MNHEY and CDR2 SVGAGI.

Here the CDR3 reads CASSSPGGELFF. Here the CDR3 DNA reads TGCGCCAGCAGCTCCCCCGGCGGGGAGCTGTTTTTT. The rearrangement uses TRBV5-1 and TRBJ2-2; D not resolved. Germline loops: CDR1 SGHRS, CDR2 YFSETQ. There are 12 residues in the CDR3. Trimming removed 3 bases from V and 7 bases from J, with 7 bases in between.

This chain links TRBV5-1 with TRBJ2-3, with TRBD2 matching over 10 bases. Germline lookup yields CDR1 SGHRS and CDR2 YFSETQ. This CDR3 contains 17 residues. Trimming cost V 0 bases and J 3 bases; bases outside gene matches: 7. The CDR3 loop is CASSLANSGGRTDTQYF. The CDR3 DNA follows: TGCGCCAGCAGCTTGGCGAATAGCGGGGGGCGGACAGATACGCAGTATTTT.

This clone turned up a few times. In DNA form, the CDR3 reads TGTGCCAGCAGCCCTGGGGGGGATAATCAGCCCCAGCATTTT. Translating it yields CASSPGGDNQPQHF. The rearrangement joins TRBV28 to TRBJ1-5, with D tentatively TRBD1 (5 bases). The V gene lost 6 bases and the J gene lost 4 bases, with 13 bases spanning the gap. The CDR3 is made up of 14 amino acids. Germline CDR1 and CDR2: MDHEN and SYDVKM.

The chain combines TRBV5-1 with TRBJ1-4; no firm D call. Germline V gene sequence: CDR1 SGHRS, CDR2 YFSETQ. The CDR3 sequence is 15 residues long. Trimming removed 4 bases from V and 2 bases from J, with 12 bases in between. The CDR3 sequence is CASSQPGSTNEKLFF. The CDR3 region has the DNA TGCGCCAGCAGCCAACCGGGAAGCACTAATGAAAAACTGTTTTTT. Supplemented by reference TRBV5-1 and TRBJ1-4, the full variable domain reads KAGVTQTPRYLIKTRGQQVTLSCSPISGHRSVSWYQQTPGQGLQFLFEYFSETQRNKGNFPGRFSGRQFSNSRSEMNVSTLELGDSALYLCASSQPGSTNEKLFFGSGTQLSVL.

CDR3 bases: TGTGCCAGCTCACCACGGACACCCAACACCGGGGAGCTGTTTTTT. Translation: CASSPRTPNTGELFF. This rearrangement joins TRBV18 to TRBJ2-2; D may be TRBD1 (5 bases). This CDR3 is 15 amino acids long. Between the trimmed V and J ends, which lost 1 base and 2 bases, there was a span of 8 bases. Germline V gene sequence: CDR1 KGHSH, CDR2 LQKENI.

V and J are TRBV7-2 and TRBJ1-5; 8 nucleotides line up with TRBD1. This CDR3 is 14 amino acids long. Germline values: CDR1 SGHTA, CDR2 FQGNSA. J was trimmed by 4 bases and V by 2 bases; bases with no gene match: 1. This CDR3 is CASSLQGANQPQHF. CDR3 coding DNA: TGTGCCAGCAGCTTACAGGGGGCGAATCAGCCCCAGCATTTT.

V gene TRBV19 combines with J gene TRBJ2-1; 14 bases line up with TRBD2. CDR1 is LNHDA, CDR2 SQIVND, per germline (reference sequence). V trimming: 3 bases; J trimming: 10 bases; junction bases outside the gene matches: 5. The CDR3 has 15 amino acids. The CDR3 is CASSMRGLAGEEQFF. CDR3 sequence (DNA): TGTGCCAGTAGTATGAGGGGACTAGCGGGAGAAGAGCAGTTCTTC.

The CDR3 sequence is CASSEGQGKNTIYF. The CDR3 DNA sequence: TGTGCCAGCAGTGAAGGACAGGGTAAAAACACCATATATTTT. This sequence joins TRBV6-1 and TRBJ1-3, with TRBD1 matching over 7 bases. The germline CDR1 and CDR2 sequences are MNHNS and SASEGT. This CDR3 comprises 14 residues. The ends lost 1 base at V and 6 bases at J; junction bases unmatched: 3.

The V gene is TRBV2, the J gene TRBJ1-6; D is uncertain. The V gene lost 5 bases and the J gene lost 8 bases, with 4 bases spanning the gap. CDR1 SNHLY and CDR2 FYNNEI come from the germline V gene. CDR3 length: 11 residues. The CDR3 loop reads CASSMDSPLHF. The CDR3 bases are TGTGCCAGCAGTATGGATTCACCCCTCCACTTT.

The CDR3 reads CASSEWNQRYTF. The CDR3 coding sequence is TGTGCCAGCAGTGAATGGAATCAGCGCTACACCTTC. This chain uses TRBV2 with TRBJ1-2; D remains ambiguous. Between the trimmed V and J ends, which lost 2 bases and 9 bases, there was a span of 10 bases. CDR3 length: 12 residues. CDR1 SNHLY and CDR2 FYNNEI come from the germline V gene.

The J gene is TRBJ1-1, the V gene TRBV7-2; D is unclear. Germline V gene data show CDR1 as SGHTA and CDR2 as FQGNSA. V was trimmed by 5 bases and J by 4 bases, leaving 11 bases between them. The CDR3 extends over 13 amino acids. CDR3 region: CASSKTGSTEAFF. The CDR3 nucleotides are TGTGCCAGCAGCAAGACGGGGTCCACTGAAGCTTTCTTT.

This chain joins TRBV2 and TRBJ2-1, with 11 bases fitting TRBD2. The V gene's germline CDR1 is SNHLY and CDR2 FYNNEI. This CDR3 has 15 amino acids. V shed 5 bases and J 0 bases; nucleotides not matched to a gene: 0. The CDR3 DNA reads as TGTGCCAGCAGTACTAGCGGGAGCTCCTACAATGAGCAGTTCTTC. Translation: CASSTSGSSYNEQFF.

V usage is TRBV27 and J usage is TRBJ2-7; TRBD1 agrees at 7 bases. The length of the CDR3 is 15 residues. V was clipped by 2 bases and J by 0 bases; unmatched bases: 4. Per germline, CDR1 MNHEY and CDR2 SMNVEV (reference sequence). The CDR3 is CASSLEGQRSYEQYF. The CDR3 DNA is TGTGCCAGCAGTTTAGAGGGACAGCGCTCCTACGAGCAGTACTTC.

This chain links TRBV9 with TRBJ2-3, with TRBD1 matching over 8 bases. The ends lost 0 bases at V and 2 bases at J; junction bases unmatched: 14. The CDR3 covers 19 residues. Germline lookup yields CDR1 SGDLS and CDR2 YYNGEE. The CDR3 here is CASSVGQGTGIVPTDTQYF. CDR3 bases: TGTGCCAGCAGCGTAGGACAGGGGACGGGAATAGTCCCCACAGATACGCAGTATTTT.

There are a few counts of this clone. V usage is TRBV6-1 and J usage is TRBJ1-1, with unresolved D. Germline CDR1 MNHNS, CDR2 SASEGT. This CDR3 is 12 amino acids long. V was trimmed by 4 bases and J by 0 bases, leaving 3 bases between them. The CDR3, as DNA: TGTGCCAGCAGTGGATTGAACACTGAAGCTTTCTTT. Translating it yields CASSGLNTEAFF.

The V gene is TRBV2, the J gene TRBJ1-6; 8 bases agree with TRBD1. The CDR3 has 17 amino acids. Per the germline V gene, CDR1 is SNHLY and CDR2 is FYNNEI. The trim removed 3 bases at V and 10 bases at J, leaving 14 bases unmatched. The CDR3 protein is CASSETRQGRARSPLHF. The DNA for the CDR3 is TGTGCCAGCAGTGAGACCCGACAGGGGCGGGCGCGGTCACCCCTCCACTTT.

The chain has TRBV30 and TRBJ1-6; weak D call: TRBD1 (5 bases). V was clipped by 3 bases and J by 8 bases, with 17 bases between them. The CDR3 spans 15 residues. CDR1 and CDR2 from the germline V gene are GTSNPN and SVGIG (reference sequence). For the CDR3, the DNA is TGTGCCTGGAGCAACACCGGGACGGGGGATTCACCCCTCCACTTT. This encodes CAWSNTGTGDSPLHF.

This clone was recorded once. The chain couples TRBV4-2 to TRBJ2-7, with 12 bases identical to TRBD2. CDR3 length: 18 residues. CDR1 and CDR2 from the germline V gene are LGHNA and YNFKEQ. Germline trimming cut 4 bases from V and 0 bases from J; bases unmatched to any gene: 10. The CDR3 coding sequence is TGTGCCAGCAGCCCCGTCAGGACTAGCGGGGCGAGCTCCTACGAGCAGTACTTC. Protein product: CASSPVRTSGASSYEQYF.

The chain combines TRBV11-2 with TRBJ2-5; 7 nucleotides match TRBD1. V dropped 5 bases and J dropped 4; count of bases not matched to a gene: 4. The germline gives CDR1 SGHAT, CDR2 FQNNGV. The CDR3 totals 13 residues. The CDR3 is CASSRQGRETQYF. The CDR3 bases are TGTGCCAGCAGCCGACAGGGCCGAGAGACCCAGTACTTC.

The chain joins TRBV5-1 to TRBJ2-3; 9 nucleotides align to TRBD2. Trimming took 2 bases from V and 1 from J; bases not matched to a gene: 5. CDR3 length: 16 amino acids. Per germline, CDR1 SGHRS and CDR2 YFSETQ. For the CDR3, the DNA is TGCGCCAGCAGCTTTCCTAGCGGGGCCCGCACAGATACGCAGTATTTT. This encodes CASSFPSGARTDTQYF.